This record looks at one T cell receptor beta chain sequence and its context. What it binds is not known. The PCR was carried out with 60 Vbeta primers and 13 Jbeta primers. Profiling relied on immunoSEQ multiplex PCR, and the TCRdb table lists in-frame clones only, not all of them. Counted here are approximately 210,000 clones, around 86% occurring once; the ten biggest clones make up 1% to 1.5%. This CDR3 has 15 residues. The ends were cut back, 0 bases at V and 10 bases at J, with 17 bases in the middle. Germline V gene lookup returns CDR1 SGHRS and CDR2 YFSETQ. The data were taken from a study of cytomegalovirus exposure and HLA in healthy donors. Whole-study results and caveats: Across donors, most TCRs were seen rarely, yet some public ones were widespread.

The chain joins TRBV5-1 to TRBJ2-1; weak D call: TRBD1 (5 bases). The clonotype comes from a man aged 25-45 years in good health and CMV-seronegative. The sample was PBMCs. The CDR3 DNA follows: TGCGCCAGCAGCTTGGGACAGACCAATTTATTAGAGCAGTTCTTC. This sequence encodes CASSLGQTNLLEQFF.